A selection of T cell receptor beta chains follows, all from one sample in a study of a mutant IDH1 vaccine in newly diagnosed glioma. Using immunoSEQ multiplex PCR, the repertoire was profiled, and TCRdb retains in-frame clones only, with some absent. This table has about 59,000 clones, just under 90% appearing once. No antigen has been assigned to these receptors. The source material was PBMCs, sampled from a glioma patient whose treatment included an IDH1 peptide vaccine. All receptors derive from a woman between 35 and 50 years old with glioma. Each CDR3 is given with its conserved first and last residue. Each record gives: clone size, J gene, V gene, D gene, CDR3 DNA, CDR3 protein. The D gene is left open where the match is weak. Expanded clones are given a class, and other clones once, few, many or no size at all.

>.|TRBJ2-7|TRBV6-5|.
TGTGCCAGCAAGGGCGCCGGGGTGGATTCCTACGAGCAGTACTTC
CASKGAGVDSYEQYF
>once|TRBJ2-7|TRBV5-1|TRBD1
TGCGCCAGCAGCACAACCGGGACAGGGGTCGAGCAGTACTTC
CASSTTGTGVEQYF
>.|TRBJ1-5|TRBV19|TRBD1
TGTGCCAGTAGTCTAGCCGGGACAGGGCTCAATCAGCCCCAGCATTTT
CASSLAGTGLNQPQHF
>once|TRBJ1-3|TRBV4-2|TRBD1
TGTGCCAGCAGCCCGTGGACAGGGTCTGGAAACACCATATATTTT
CASSPWTGSGNTIYF
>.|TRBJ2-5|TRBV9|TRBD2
TGTGCCAGCAGCGTAGGGCTAGCGGGGGATGAGACCCAGTACTTC
CASSVGLAGDETQYF
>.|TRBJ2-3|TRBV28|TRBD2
TGTGCCAGCAGTTTATCTCTAGCGGGAGTAGGAGATACGCAGTATTTT
CASSLSLAGVGDTQYF
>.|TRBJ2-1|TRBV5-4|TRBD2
TGTGCCAGCAGCCCAGGGACTAGCGGGGGGCTTCGCGATGAGCAGTTCTTC
CASSPGTSGGLRDEQFF
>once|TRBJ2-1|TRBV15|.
TGTGCCACCAGCAGAGGAGAGGGCTACAATGAGCAGTTCTTC
CATSRGEGYNEQFF
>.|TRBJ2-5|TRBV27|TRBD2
TGTGCCAGCAGTTTAGGGCTAGCGGGACCCGGGGAGACCCAGTACTTC
CASSLGLAGPGETQYF
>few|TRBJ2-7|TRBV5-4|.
TGTGCCAGCAGCCTCCCGACAGGCTACGAGCAGTACTTC
CASSLPTGYEQYF
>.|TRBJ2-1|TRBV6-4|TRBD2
TGTGCCAGCAGTGCTACTCCGACTAGCGGGAGGGTAGGTGAGCAGTTCTTC
CASSATPTSGRVGEQFF
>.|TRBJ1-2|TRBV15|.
TGTGCCACCAGCAGAGACGGGGGGGATGGCTACACCTTC
CATSRDGGDGYTF
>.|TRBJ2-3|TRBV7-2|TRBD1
TGTGCCAGCAGCTTCCGGGACAGGACCTTAACAGATACGCAGTATTTT
CASSFRDRTLTDTQYF
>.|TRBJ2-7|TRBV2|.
TGTGCCAGCAGTGAAAGATCGGGGACCTACGAGCAGTACTTC
CASSERSGTYEQYF
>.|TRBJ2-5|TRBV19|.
TGTGCCAGTAGTATAGGTGGCGGCCAAGAGACCCAGTACTTC
CASSIGGGQETQYF
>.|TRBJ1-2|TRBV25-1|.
TGTGCCAGCAGTGGGGTTGGGGGGTGGAGCGGCTACACCTTC
CASSGVGGWSGYTF
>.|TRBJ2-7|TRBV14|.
TGTGCCAGCAGCCGCGGGCCTACCGGGGCCTACGAGCAGTACTTC
CASSRGPTGAYEQYF
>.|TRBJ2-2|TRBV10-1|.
TGCGCCAGCAGTAATCGGACCCTAAAGTCTGGGGAGCTGTTTTTT
CASSNRTLKSGELFF
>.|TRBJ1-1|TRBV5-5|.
TGTGCCAGCAGCTTTAACAGGGACACTGAAGCTTTCTTT
CASSFNRDTEAFF
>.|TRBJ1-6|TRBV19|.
TGTGCCAGTAGTACCGGGAGGAATTCACCCCTCCACTTT
CASSTGRNSPLHF
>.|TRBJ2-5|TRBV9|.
TGTGCCAGCAGCGCAACCGCTGTGAGGGGGGAGACCCAGTACTTC
CASSATAVRGETQYF
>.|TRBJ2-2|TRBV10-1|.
TGCGCCAGCAGTAGGACGGAAGCGAACACCGGGGAGCTGTTTTTT
CASSRTEANTGELFF
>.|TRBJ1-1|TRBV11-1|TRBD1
TGTGCCAGCAGCGAACCCGGGACAGGGAACACTGAAGCTTTCTTT
CASSEPGTGNTEAFF
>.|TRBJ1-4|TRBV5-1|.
TGCGCCAGCAGCCCCGGGGCAGGGTCCGCCTCGGGGGAAAAACTGTTTTTT
CASSPGAGSASGEKLFF
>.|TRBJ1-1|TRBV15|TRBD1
TGTGCCACCACCAGGGACAGGGGGCCCGTCACTGAAGCTTTCTTT
CATTRDRGPVTEAFF
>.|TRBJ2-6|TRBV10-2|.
TGCGCCAGCAGTGAGGGACGGCCCTCTGGGGCCAACGTCCTGACTTTC
CASSEGRPSGANVLTF
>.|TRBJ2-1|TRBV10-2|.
TGCGCAAGCGTCTCGGGGAGGGGGGTCTCCTACAATGAGCAGTTCTTC
CASVSGRGVSYNEQFF
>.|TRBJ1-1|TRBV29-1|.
TGCAGCGTGGCGTTCCGGACCCCCCCTGGTACTTTCTTT
CSVAFRTPPGTFF
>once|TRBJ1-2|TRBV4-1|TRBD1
TGCGCCAGCAGCCAAGAGCGGACAGGGCTAGCTAACTATGGCTACACCTTC
CASSQERTGLANYGYTF
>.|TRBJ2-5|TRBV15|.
TGTGCCACCAGCAGAGATCGAGGGGGGCGTGAGACCCAGTACTTC
CATSRDRGGRETQYF
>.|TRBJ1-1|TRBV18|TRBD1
TGTGCCAGCTCACCGCCCGGACAGGGGGGATCTGAAGCTTTCTTT
CASSPPGQGGSEAFF
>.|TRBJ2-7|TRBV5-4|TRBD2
TGTGCCAGCACCCCGAGAGGAGCGGGAGCCTACGAGCAGTACTTC
CASTPRGAGAYEQYF
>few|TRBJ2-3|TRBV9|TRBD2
TGTGCCAGCAGCGTAGGTAGCGGGGGCACAGATACGCAGTATTTT
CASSVGSGGTDTQYF
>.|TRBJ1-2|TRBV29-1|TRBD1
TGCAGCGTTGAACGCAGGGGGCATAACTATGGCTACACCTTC
CSVERRGHNYGYTF
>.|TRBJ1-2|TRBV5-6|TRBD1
TGTGCCAGCAGTTGGGGACAGGGGTATGGCTACACCTTC
CASSWGQGYGYTF
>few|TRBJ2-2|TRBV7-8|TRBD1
TGTGCCAGCAGCTCTAGACAGGGTCCCACCGGGGAGCTGTTTTTT
CASSSRQGPTGELFF
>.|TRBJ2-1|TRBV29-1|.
TGCAGCGTCGACCTTTCCTACAATGAGCAGTTCTTC
CSVDLSYNEQFF
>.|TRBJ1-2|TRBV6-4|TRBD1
TGTGCCAGCAGTGACACCTCCGGGACAGGGTATTACTATGGCTACACCTTC
CASSDTSGTGYYYGYTF
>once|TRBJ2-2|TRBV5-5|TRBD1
TGTGCCAGCAGCTCGGGGACAGGGCGTTTTCGTGGGGAGCTGTTTTTT
CASSSGTGRFRGELFF
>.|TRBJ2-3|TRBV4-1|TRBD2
TGCGCCAGCAGCCAGCACGGAGCGGGGACAGATACGCAGTATTTT
CASSQHGAGTDTQYF
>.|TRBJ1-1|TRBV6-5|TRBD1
TGTGCCAGCAGTCCCTCAGGGGGCAAGAACACTGAAGCTTTCTTT
CASSPSGGKNTEAFF
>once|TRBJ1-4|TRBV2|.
TGTGCCACCTTAAACACGAGTTTAAATGAAAAACTGTTTTTT
CATLNTSLNEKLFF